The present T cell receptor beta chain was sequenced within a study of cytomegalovirus exposure and HLA in healthy donors. Germline V lookup: CDR1 MDHEN, CDR2 SYDVKM. The CDR3 has 14 amino acids. With 5 bases clipped from V and 5 bases from J, the junction kept 4 bases outside the gene matches. This clone was seen more than once but under ten times. Use of 60 Vbeta and 13 Jbeta primers characterized the PCR. Only in-frame clones appear in the TCRdb table, and some are missing; sequencing was by immunoSEQ multiplex PCR. The table has about 170,000 clones, 79% seen once. The sequenced sample consisted of PBMCs. The chain carries TRBV28 and TRBJ2-2; TRBD2 matches 8 bases. The receptor was derived from a woman aged 45-65 years in good health and CMV-seronegative. CDR3 coding DNA: TGTGCCAGCAGTCCCGGGGGGGTAACCGGGGAGCTGTTTTTT. Encoded protein: CASSPGGVTGELFF. Full variable domain (rest looked up from reference TRBV28 and TRBJ2-2): DVKVTQSSRYLVKRTGEKVFLECVQDMDHENMFWYRQDPGLGLRLIYFSYDVKMKEKGDIPEGYSVSREKKERFSLILESASTNQTSMYLCASSPGGVTGELFFGEGSRLTVL.